The source of this T cell receptor (beta chain) is a study of shared T cell receptors in the human thymus. Germline V gene lookup returns CDR1 LGHNA and CDR2 YSLEER. The CDR3 spans 15 residues. The junction had 7 bases not matched to a gene; V was cut back by 4 bases and J by 5 bases. Sequencing was performed with immunoSEQ multiplex PCR; in TCRdb, only in-frame clones are kept and a portion is missing. The sample carries 640,000 or so clones, about 89% recorded once. This sample was shared with a second study, whose subject was human thymus T cells. This second study notes: Immunologically healthy infants in Finland undergoing congenital heart defect surgery were the donors. Thymus specimens were resections from corrective heart surgery. In thymic and blood repertoires alike, V and J usage looked biased.

This receptor was obtained from a boy younger than two with a congenital heart defect. V usage is TRBV4-3 and J usage is TRBJ2-3; TRBD2 agrees at 9 bases. The specimen sequenced was thymocytes. CDR3 nucleotide sequence: TGCGCCAGCAGCCCCAGCGGGAGGCCCCAAGATACGCAGTATTTT. It encodes CASSPSGRPQDTQYF.